This T cell receptor (beta chain) is drawn from a study of vaccination effects on CD4 cells after COVID-19. Sequencing used immunoSEQ multiplex PCR; TCRdb keeps in-frame clones, though not all of them. The profile shows some 24,000 clones, 76% of them singletons. Sequencing in the ViraFEST assay came after antigen-specific CD4+ T cells had been expanded with viral peptide pools, which were used to stimulate PBMC. Culturing for about 10 days preceded CD4+ T cell isolation. PCR showed that the person got SARS-CoV-2 infection at some point between March and December 2020. Peptides at roughly 9.2 ug/ml and IL-2 at roughly 9.3 IU/ml were added to 2 million or so PBMC per well. Fresh IL-2-containing medium replaced half the medium on days 3 and 7. The CDR3 is 15 amino acids. Unmatched junction bases numbered 8, after V lost 5 bases and J lost 5 bases. CDR1 MDHEN and CDR2 SYDVKM come from the germline V gene.

Details on this clone: Its target is not known.

This TCR came from a human donor who had a prior SARS-CoV-2 infection. This specimen consisted of CD4+ T cells from PBMCs cultured with SARS-CoV-2 spike peptides, obtained before COVID-19 vaccination. The rearrangement joins TRBV28 to TRBJ2-7, with 11 bases matching TRBD1. CDR3 in amino acids: CASSLPGQGGDEQYF. The CDR3 nucleotides read TGTGCCAGCAGTCTCCCGGGACAGGGGGGCGACGAGCAGTACTTC.